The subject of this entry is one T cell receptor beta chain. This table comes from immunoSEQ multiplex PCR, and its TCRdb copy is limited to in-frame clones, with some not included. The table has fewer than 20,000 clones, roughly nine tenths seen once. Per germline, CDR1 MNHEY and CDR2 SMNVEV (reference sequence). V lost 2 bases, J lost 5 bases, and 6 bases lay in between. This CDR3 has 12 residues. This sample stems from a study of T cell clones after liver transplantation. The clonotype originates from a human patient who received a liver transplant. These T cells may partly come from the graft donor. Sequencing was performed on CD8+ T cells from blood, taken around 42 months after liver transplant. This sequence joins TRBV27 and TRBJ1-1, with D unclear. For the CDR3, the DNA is TGTGCCAGCAGTTTAACGGGGACTGAAGCTTTCTTT. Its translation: CASSLTGTEAFF.